The 8 T cell receptor beta chains below all came from one sample that was sequenced in a study of blood T cell repertoires in COVID-19 (dated by TCRdb to about 2020). The library was produced with the immunoSEQ multiplex PCR assay. TCRdb's version of the immuneACCESS table is confined to in-frame rearrangements and falls short of the full clone set. An unresolved V gene accounts for under half of the shortfall where checked; the remainder is of unknown origin. Present in this sample are 120,000 or so clones, around four fifths of which were seen just once. The ten biggest clones cover 20% to 25% of the sample. Input material: peripheral blood. These receptors were collected from a human donor in a cohort sampled during active COVID-19.

The genes are TRBV28 and TRBJ1-3; D gene uncertain. Germline V CDR1 and CDR2: MDHEN, SYDVKM. The ends were cut back, 7 bases at V and 4 bases at J, with 17 bases in the middle. The CDR3 has 15 residues. CDR3 sequence: CASTPRSARGNTIYF. The CDR3 nucleotides are TGTGCCAGCACACCTAGGTCGGCGCGAGGAAACACCATATATTTT.

The J gene is TRBJ2-7, the V gene TRBV14, with D hard to call. The germline gives CDR1 SGHDN, CDR2 FVKESK. V was trimmed by 6 bases and J by 1 base, leaving 7 bases between them. The length of the CDR3 is 12 residues. The CDR3: CASRYGSYEQYF. For the CDR3, the DNA is TGTGCCAGCAGGTACGGTTCCTACGAGCAGTACTTC. Combining the CDR3 with reference TRBV14 and TRBJ2-7 gives the whole variable domain EAGVTQFPSHSVIEKGQTVTLRCDPISGHDNLYWYRRVMGKEIKFLLHFVKESKQDESGMPNNRFLAERTGGTYSTLKVQPAELEDSGVYFCASRYGSYEQYFGPGTRLTVT.

Details on this clone: This same CDR3 is encoded by further DNA sequences in the sample. V usage is TRBV9 and J usage is TRBJ2-7; D is perhaps TRBD1 (6 bases). The length of the CDR3 is 14 residues. Germline loops: CDR1 SGDLS, CDR2 YYNGEE. V gave up 0 bases and J gave up 3 bases, with 10 bases separating them. As DNA, the CDR3 is TGTGCCAGCAGCGTAGGGGGCAGGGGCTACGAGCAGTACTTC. Translation gives CASSVGGRGYEQYF.

This clone appeared a single time. This chain links TRBV24-1 with TRBJ2-5; TRBD1 agrees at 9 bases. The CDR3 is 16 amino acids. Germline lookup yields CDR1 KGHDR and CDR2 SFDVKD. J gave up 2 bases and V 5 bases, and 8 bases lay outside the gene matches. In DNA, the CDR3 is TGTGCCACCAGTGGGAACAGGGGGCGCTGGCAAGAGACCCAGTACTTC. It yields the protein CATSGNRGRWQETQYF.

This clone turned up a few times. The chain is built from TRBV3-1 (or the pseudogene TRBV3-2) and TRBJ1-2; 7 nucleotides match TRBD1. CDR3 length: 18 amino acids. Trimming cost V 2 bases and J 0 bases; bases outside gene matches: 12. CDR1 and CDR2 (germline): LGHDT, YNNKEL (reference sequence). The CDR3 here is CASSQSDYRDSTNYGYTF. In DNA, the CDR3 is TGTGCCAGCAGCCAATCCGATTACCGGGACAGCACTAACTATGGCTACACCTTC.

The V call is TRBV19, the J call TRBJ2-7; D call uncertain. The CDR3 is 13 amino acids. The V end lost 5 bases, the J end lost 1 base, and 9 bases lay between the germline ends. CDR1 and CDR2 (germline): LNHDA, SQIVND (reference sequence). CDR3 nucleotide sequence: TGTGCCAGTAGTGCCACAGAGTCCTACGAGCAGTACTTC. Protein product: CASSATESYEQYF.

The chain uses TRBV6-2 or TRBV6-3 and TRBJ1-1; 7 bases fit TRBD1. V was clipped by 5 bases and J by 5 bases; unmatched bases: 17. Germline lookup yields CDR1 MNHEY and CDR2 SVGEGT. The CDR3 extends over 17 amino acids. The CDR3: CASSPMQGGALWTEAFF. The CDR3 DNA reads as TGTGCCAGCAGTCCGATGCAGGGGGGCGCCTTATGGACTGAAGCTTTCTTT.

The chain couples TRBV19 to TRBJ1-5; 9 bases are shared with TRBD1. CDR3 size: 16 residues. J lost 4 bases, V lost 4 bases, and 8 bases had no gene match. The germline V gene encodes CDR1 LNHDA and CDR2 SQIVND (reference sequence). CDR3 nucleotide sequence: TGTGCCAGTAGTAACCTGGGGACAGGGAATAATCAGCCCCAGCATTTT. Translating it yields CASSNLGTGNNQPQHF.